This TCR beta chain was recorded in a study of cytomegalovirus exposure and HLA in healthy donors. Findings of the study overall: Most TCRs appeared rarely, but some public TCRs recurred in many donors. Cytomegalovirus status was reportedly diagnosed by the classifier with high sensitivity and specificity. A later analysis reportedly found fewer N-insertions in an Asian-associated ancestry cluster than the roughly 680-donor mean.

On this clone: The antigen is not known.

It was with 60 Vbeta and 13 Jbeta primers that the PCR ran. Generated by immunoSEQ multiplex PCR, the TCRdb table keeps only in-frame clones and is missing some. The data show approximately 150,000 clones, with around 63% seen just once and 4.5% held by the top ten. V shed 4 bases and J shed 13 bases, with 20 bases lying between them. Germline assignment: CDR1 GTSNPN and CDR2 SVGIG (reference sequence). The CDR3 runs 13 residues. Sample: PBMCs. The receptor was isolated from a woman between 18 and 30 years old in good health and CMV-seropositive. The V gene is TRBV30, the J gene TRBJ1-5; tentatively, D is TRBD1 (5 bases). The CDR3, as DNA: TGTGCCTGGACTCCACAACCGGGGGAGACACAGCATTTT. This gives the protein CAWTPQPGETQHF.